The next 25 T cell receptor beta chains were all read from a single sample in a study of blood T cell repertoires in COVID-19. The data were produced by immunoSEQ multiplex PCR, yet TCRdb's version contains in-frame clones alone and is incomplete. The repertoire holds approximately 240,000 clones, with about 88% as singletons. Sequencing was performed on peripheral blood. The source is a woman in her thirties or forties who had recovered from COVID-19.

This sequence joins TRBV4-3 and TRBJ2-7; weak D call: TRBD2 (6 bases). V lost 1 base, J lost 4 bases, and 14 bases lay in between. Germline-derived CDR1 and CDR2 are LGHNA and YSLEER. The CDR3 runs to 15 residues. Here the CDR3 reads CASSQVHGAGYEQYF. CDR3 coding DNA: TGCGCCAGCAGCCAAGTCCACGGGGCGGGGTACGAGCAGTACTTC.

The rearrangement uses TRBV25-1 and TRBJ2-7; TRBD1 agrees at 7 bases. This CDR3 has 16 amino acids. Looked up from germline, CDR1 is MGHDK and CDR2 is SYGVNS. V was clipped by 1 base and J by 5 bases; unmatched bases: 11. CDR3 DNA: TGTGCCAGCAGTGAATCGTTGACAGGGTTTGACCACGAGCAGTACTTC. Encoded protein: CASSESLTGFDHEQYF.

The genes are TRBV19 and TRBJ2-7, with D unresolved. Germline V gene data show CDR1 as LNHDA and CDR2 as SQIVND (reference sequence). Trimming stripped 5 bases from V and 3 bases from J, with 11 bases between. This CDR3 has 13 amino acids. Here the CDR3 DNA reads TGTGCCAGTAGTTCAGGTTTTGGCTACGAGCAGTACTTC. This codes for CASSSGFGYEQYF.

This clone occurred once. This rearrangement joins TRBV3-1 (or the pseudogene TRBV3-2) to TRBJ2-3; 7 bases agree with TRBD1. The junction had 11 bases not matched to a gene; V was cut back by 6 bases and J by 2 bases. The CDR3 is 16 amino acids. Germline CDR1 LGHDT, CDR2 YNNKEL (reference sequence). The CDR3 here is CASSRQGELPTDTQYF. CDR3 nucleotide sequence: TGTGCCAGCAGTCGACAGGGAGAGTTACCCACAGATACGCAGTATTTT.

The CDR3 loop reads CASQLAGGSYNEQFF. CDR3 nucleotides: TGTGCCAGCCAACTAGCGGGGGGCTCCTACAATGAGCAGTTCTTC. This chain links TRBV6-4 with TRBJ2-1; 12 positions match TRBD2. The junction had 2 bases not matched to a gene; V was cut back by 8 bases and J by 0 bases. This CDR3 contains 15 residues. Germline V CDR1 and CDR2: MRHNA, SNTAGT.

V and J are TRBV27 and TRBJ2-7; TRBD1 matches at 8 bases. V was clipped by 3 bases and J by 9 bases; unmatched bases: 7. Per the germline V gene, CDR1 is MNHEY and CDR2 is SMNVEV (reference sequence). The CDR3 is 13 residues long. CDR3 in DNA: TGTGCCAGCAGTTTGGCGACAGGGGTCGGGCAGTACTTC. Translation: CASSLATGVGQYF.

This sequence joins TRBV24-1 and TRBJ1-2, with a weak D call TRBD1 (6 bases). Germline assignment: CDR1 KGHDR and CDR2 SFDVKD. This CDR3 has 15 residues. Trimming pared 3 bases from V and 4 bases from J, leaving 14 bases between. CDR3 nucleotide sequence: TGTGCCACCAGTGATCCGCTACAGGGTCCCTATGGCTACACCTTC. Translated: CATSDPLQGPYGYTF.

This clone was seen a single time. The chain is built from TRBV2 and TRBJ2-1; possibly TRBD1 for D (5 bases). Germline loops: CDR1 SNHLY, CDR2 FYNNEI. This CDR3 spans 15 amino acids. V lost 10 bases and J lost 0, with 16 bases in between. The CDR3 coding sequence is TGTGCCACCAGAGATGGGGCTAGCTCCTACAATGAGCAGTTCTTC. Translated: CATRDGASSYNEQFF.

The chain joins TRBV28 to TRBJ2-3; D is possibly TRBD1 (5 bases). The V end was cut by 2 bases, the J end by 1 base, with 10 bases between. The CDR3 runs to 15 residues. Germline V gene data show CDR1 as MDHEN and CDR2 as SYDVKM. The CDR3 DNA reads TGTGCCAGCAGTTTAGGAATGACAGGCACAGATACGCAGTATTTT. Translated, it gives CASSLGMTGTDTQYF. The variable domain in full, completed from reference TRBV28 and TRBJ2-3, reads DVKVTQSSRYLVKRTGEKVFLECVQDMDHENMFWYRQDPGLGLRLIYFSYDVKMKEKGDIPEGYSVSREKKERFSLILESASTNQTSMYLCASSLGMTGTDTQYFGPGTRLTVL.

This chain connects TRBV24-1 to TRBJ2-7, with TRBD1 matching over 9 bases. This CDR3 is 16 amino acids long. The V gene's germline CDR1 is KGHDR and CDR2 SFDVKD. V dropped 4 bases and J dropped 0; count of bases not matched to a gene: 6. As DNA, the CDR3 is TGTGCCACCAGTGAATCGGGACAGGGCCACTCCTACGAGCAGTACTTC. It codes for CATSESGQGHSYEQYF.

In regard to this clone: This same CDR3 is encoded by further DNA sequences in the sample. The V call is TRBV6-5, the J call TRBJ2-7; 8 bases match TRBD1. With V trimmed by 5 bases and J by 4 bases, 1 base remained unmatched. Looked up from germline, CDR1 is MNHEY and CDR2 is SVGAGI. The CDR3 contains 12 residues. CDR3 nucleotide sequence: TGTGCCAGCAGTCGGACAGGGTACGAGCAGTACTTC. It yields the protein CASSRTGYEQYF.

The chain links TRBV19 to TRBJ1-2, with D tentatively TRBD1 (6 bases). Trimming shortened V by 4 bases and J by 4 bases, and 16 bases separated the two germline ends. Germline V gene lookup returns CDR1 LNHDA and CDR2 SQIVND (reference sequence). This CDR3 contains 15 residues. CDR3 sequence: CASSRAGDGGYGYTF. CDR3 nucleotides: TGTGCCAGTAGTAGGGCAGGGGATGGAGGCTATGGCTACACCTTC.

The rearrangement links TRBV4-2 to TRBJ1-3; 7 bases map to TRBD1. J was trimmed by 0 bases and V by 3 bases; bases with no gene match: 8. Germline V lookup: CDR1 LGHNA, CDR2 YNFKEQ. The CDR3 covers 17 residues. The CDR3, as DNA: TGTGCCAGCAGCCAGCCTGCGGGACAGATCTCTGGAAACACCATATATTTT. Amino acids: CASSQPAGQISGNTIYF.

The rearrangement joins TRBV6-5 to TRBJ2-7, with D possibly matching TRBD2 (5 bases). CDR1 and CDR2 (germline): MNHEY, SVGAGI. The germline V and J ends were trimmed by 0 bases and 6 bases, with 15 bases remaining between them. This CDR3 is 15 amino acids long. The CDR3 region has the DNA TGTGCCAGCAGTTACTCGAGAGGCGGGCTGGGCGAGCAGTACTTC. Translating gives CASSYSRGGLGEQYF.

The CDR3 region has the DNA TGTGCCTGGAGTGTAGGGGGAGATACGCAGTATTTT. It encodes CAWSVGGDTQYF. This sequence joins TRBV30 and TRBJ2-3, with D possibly being TRBD1 (6 bases). The CDR3 contains 12 residues. With 0 bases removed from V and 5 bases from J, the gap between germline ends came to 6 bases. The germline gives CDR1 GTSNPN, CDR2 SVGIG (reference sequence). The entire variable domain, with the rest obtained from reference TRBV30 and TRBJ2-3, is as follows: SQTIHQWPATLVQPVGSPLSLECTVEGTSNPNLYWYRQAAGRGLQLLFYSVGIGQISSEVPQNLSASRPQDRQFILSSKKLLLSDSGFYLCAWSVGGDTQYFGPGTRLTVL.

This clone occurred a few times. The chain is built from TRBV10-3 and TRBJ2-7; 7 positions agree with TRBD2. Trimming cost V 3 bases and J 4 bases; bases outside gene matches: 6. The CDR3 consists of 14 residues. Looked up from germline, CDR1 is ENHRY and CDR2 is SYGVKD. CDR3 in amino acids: CAISDWAGAYEQYF. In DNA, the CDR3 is TGTGCCATCAGTGACTGGGCGGGAGCTTACGAGCAGTACTTC.

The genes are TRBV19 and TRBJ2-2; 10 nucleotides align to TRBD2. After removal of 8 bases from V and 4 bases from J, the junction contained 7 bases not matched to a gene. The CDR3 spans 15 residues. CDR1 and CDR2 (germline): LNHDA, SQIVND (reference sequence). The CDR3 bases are TGTGCCAGTCGCCCCAGCGGGAGGGCCACCGGGGAGCTGTTTTTT. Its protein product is CASRPSGRATGELFF.

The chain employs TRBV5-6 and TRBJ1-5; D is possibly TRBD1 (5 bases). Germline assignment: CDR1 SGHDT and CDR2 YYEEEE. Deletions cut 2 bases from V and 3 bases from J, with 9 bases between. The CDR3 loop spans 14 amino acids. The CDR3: CASSFGGDNQPQHF. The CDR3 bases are TGTGCCAGCAGCTTTGGAGGGGACAATCAGCCCCAGCATTTT.

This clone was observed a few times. CDR3 nucleotides: TGTGCCAGCAGCCCCCGACAGGCCCCGGGTCAGCCCCAGCATTTT. This translates into CASSPRQAPGQPQHF. This rearrangement joins TRBV3-1 (or the pseudogene TRBV3-2) to TRBJ1-5; D perhaps matches TRBD1 (6 bases). The CDR3 is 15 amino acids. Germline-derived CDR1 and CDR2 are LGHDT and YNNKEL (reference sequence). Trimming stripped 4 bases from V and 6 bases from J, with 16 bases between.

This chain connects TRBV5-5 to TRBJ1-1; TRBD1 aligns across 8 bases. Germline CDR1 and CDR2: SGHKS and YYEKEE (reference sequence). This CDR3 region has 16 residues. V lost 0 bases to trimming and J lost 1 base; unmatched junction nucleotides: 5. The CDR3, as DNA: TGTGCCAGCAGCTTGGGGCCCGGGACAGGGAACACTGAAGCTTTCTTT. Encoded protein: CASSLGPGTGNTEAFF.

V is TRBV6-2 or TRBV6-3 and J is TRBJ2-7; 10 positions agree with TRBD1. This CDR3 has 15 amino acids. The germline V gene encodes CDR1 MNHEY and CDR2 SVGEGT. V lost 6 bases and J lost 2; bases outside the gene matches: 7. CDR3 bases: TGTGCCAGCAGCGAGACCGGGACAGGGGCCTACGAGCAGTACTTC. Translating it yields CASSETGTGAYEQYF.

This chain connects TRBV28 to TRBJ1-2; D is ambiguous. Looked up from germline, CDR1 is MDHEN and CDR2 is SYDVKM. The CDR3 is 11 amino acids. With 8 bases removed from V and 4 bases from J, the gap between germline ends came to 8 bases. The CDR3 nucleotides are TGTGCCAGCGGCAGGCTCTATGGCTACACCTTC. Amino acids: CASGRLYGYTF.

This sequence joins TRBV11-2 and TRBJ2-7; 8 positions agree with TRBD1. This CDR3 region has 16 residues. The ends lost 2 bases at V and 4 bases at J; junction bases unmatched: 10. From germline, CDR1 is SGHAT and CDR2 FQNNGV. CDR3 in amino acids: CASSLSDRAIGYEQYF. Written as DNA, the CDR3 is TGTGCCAGCAGCTTATCGGACAGGGCCATCGGGTACGAGCAGTACTTC.

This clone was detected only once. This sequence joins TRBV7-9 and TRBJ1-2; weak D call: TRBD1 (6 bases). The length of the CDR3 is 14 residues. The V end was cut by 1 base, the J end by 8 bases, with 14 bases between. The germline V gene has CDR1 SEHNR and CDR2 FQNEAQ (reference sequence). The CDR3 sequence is CASSLEDSLRGYTF. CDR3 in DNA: TGTGCCAGCAGCTTAGAGGACAGTCTTAGGGGCTACACCTTC.

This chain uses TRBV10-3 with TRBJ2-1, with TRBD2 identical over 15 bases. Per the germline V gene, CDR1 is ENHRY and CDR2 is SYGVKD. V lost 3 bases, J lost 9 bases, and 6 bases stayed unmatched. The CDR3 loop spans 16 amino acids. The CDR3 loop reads CAISEPGLAGGREQFF. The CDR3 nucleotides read TGTGCCATCAGTGAACCCGGACTAGCGGGGGGGCGTGAGCAGTTCTTC.